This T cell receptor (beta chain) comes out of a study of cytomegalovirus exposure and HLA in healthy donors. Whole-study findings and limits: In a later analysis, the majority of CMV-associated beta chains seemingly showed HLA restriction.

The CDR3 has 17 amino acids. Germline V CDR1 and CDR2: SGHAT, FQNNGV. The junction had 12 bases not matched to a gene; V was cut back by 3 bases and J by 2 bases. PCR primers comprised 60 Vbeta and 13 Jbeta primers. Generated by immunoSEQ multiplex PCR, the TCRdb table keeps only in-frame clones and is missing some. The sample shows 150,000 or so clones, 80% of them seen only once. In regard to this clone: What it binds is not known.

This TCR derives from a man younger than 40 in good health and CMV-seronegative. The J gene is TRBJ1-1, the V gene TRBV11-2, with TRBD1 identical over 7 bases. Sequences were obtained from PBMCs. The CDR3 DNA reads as TGTGCCAGCAGCTTCCCACAGATGGACAGGCAAAACACTGAAGCTTTCTTT. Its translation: CASSFPQMDRQNTEAFF.